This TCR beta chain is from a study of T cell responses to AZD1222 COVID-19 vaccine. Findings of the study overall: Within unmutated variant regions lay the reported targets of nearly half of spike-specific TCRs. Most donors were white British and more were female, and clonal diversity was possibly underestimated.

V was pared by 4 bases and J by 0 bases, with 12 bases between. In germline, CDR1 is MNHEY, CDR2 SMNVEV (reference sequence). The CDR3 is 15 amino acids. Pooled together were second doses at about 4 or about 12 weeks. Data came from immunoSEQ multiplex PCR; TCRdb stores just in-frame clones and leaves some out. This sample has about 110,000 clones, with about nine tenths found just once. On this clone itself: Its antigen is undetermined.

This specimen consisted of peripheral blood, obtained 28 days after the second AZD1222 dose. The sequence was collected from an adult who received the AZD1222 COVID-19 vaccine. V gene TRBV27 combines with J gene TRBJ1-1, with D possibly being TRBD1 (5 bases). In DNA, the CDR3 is TGTGCCAGCAGTTCCTCGACAGCCTTGAACACTGAAGCTTTCTTT. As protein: CASSSSTALNTEAFF.